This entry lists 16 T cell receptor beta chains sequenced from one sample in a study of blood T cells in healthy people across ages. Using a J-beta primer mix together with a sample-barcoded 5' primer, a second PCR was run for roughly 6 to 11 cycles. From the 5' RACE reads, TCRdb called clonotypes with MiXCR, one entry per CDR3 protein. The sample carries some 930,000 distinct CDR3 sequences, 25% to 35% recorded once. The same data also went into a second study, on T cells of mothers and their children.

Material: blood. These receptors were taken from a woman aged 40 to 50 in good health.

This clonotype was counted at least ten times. CDR3 DNA: TGCAGTGCTAGAGATATGGGACTAGGTGGGAACAATGAGCAGTTCTTC. This codes for CSARDMGLGGNNEQFF. The V call is TRBV20-1, the J call TRBJ2-1; the match to TRBD2 covers 8 bases. CDR1 and CDR2 from the germline V gene are DFQATT and SNEGSKA (reference sequence). V lost 0 bases, J lost 5 bases, and 9 bases stayed unmatched. The CDR3 sequence is 16 residues long.

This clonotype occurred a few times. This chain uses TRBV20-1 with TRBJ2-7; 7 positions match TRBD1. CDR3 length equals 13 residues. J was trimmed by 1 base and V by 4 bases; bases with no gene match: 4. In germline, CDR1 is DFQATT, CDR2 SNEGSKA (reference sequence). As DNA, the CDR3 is TGCAGTGCTACCCCGGGACAGTCCTACGAGCAGTACTTC. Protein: CSATPGQSYEQYF.

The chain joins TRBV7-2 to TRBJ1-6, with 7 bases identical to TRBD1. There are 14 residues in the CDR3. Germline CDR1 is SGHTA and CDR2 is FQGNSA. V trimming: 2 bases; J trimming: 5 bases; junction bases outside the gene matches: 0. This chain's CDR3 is CASSLTGDNSPLHF. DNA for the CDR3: TGTGCCAGCAGCTTAACAGGGGATAATTCACCCCTCCACTTT.

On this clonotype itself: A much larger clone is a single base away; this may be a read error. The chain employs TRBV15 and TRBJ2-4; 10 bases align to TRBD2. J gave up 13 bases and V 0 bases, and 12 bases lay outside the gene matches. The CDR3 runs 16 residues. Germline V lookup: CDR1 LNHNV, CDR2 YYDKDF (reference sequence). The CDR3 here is CATSRELAGGGNEQYF. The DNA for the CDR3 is TGTGCCACCAGCAGAGAGTTAGCGGGGGGCGGCAATGAGCAGTACTTC.

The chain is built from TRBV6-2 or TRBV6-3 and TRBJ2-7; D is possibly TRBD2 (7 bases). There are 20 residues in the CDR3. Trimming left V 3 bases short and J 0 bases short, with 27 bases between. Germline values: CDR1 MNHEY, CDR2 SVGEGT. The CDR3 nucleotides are TGTGCCAGCAGTTATTACATCCGGGGGGCTAAGCTTCTACACTCCTACGAGCAGTACTTC. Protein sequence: CASSYYIRGAKLLHSYEQYF.

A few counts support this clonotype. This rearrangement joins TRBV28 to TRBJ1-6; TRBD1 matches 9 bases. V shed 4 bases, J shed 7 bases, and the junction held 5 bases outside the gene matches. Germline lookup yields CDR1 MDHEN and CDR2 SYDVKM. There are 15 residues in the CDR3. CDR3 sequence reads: CASSSWDRANSPLHF. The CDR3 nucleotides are TGTGCCAGCAGTTCGTGGGACAGGGCCAATTCACCCCTCCACTTT.

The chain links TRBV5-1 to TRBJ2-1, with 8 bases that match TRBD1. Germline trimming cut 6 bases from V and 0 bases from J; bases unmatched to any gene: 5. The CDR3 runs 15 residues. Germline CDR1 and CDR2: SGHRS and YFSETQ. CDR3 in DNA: TGCGCCAGCACCAGGGGGACAGGCTCCTACAATGAGCAGTTCTTC. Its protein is CASTRGTGSYNEQFF.

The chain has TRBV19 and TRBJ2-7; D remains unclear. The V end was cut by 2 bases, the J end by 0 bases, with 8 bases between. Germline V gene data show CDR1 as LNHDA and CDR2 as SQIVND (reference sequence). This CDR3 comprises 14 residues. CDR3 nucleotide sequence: TGTGCCAGTAGTATAAGGTTCAGCTCCTACGAGCAGTACTTC. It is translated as CASSIRFSSYEQYF.

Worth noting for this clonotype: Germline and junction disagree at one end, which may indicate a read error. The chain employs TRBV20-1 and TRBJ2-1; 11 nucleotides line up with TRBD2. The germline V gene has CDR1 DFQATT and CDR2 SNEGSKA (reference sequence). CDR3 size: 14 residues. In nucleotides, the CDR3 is TGCAGTGCTAGAAGGACTAGCGGGTACACTGAGCAGTTCTTC. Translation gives CSARRTSGYTEQFF.

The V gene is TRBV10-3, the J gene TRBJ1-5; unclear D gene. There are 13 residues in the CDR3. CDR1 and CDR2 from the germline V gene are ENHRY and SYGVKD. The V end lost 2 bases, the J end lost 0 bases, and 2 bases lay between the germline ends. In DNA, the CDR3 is TGTGCCATCAGTGAGGGTAGCAATCAGCCCCAGCATTTT. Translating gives CAISEGSNQPQHF.

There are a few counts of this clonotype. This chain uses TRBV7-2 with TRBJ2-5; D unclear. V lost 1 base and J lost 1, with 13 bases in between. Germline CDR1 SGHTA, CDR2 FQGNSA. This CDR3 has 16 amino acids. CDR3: CASSLGSTTGQETQYF. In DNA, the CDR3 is TGTGCCAGCAGCTTAGGCTCGACGACCGGCCAAGAGACCCAGTACTTC.

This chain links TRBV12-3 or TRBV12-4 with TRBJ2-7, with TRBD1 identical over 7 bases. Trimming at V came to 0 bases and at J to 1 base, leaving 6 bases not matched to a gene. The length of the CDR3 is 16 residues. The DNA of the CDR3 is TGTGCCAGCAGTTTAGCCACAGGGGTGATATCCTACGAGCAGTACTTC. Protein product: CASSLATGVISYEQYF.

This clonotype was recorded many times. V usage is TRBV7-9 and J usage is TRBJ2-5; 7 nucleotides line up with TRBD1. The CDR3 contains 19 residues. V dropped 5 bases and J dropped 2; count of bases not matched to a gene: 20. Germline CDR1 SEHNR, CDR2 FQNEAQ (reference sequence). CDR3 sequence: CASSPSYRYRGPFQETQYF. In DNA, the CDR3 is TGTGCCAGCAGCCCCAGCTACCGGTACAGGGGCCCCTTTCAAGAGACCCAGTACTTC.

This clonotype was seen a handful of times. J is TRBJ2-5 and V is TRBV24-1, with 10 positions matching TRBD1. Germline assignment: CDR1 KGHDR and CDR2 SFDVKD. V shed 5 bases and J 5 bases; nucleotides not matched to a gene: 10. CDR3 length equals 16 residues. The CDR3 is CATSASGTGAGETQYF. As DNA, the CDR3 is TGTGCCACCAGTGCCTCCGGGACAGGGGCAGGGGAGACCCAGTACTTC.

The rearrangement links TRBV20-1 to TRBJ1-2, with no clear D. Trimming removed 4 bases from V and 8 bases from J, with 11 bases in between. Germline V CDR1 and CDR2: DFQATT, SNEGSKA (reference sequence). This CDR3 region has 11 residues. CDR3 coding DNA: TGCAGTGCTAACAGCCTTTTGGGCTACACCTTC. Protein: CSANSLLGYTF.

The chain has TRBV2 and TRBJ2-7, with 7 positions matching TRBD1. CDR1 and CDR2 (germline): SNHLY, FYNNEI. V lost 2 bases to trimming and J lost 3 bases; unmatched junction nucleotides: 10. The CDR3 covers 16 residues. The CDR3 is CASSELFGTEFYEQYF. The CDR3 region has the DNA TGTGCCAGCAGTGAACTATTCGGGACAGAGTTCTACGAGCAGTACTTC. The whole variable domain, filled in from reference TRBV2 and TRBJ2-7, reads EPEVTQTPSHQVTQMGQEVILRCVPISNHLYFYWYRQILGQKVEFLVSFYNNEISEKSEIFDDQFSVERPDGSNFTLKIRSTKLEDSAMYFCASSELFGTEFYEQYFGPGTRLTVT.